The entry that follows covers one TCR beta chain sequence. V lost 5 bases to trimming and J lost 4 bases; unmatched junction nucleotides: 12. This CDR3 comprises 16 residues. Germline V gene sequence: CDR1 SGHNT, CDR2 YENEEA. This entry belongs to a study of blood T cell repertoires in COVID-19. Study-wide context: Sites in the United States, Italy and Spain provided acute and convalescent COVID-19 samples.

Produced via immunoSEQ multiplex PCR; TCRdb's table is partial and in-frame only. The repertoire includes 200,000 to 250,000 clones, around 90% of them detected once, and 6.5% sits in the top ten. The clonotype comes from a man aged 55-75 years who had recovered from COVID-19. Source material: peripheral blood. The chain combines TRBV11-3 with TRBJ2-5; 8 bases are a match to TRBD1. In DNA form, the CDR3 reads TGTGCCAGCAGCGGATATACAGGGGGTCAGGGAGAGACCCAGTACTTC. Translation gives CASSGYTGGQGETQYF.